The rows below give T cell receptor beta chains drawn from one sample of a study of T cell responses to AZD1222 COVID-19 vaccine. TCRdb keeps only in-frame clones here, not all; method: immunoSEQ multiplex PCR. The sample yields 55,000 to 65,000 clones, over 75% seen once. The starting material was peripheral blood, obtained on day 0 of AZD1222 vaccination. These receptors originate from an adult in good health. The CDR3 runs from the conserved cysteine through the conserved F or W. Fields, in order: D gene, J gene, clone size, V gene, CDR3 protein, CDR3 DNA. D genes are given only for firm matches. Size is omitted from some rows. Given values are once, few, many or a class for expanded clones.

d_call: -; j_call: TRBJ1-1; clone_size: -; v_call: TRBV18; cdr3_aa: CASSPLATLDTEAFF; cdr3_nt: TGTGCCAGCTCACCCTTGGCGACCTTGGACACTGAAGCTTTCTTT
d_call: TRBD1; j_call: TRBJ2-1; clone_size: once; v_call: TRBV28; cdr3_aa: CASSRSRDRGWYNEQFF; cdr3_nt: TGTGCCAGCAGTCGATCCCGGGACAGGGGCTGGTACAATGAGCAGTTCTTC
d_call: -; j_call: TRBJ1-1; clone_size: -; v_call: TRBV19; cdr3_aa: CASSRGQGGQAFF; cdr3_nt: TGTGCCAGTAGTAGAGGGCAGGGAGGACAAGCTTTCTTT
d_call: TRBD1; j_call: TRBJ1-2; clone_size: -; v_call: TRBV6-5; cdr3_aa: CASSYDPGQGSGYTF; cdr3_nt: TGTGCCAGCAGTTACGATCCGGGACAGGGGTCCGGCTACACCTTC
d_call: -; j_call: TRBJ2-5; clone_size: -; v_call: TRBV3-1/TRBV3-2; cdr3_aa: CASSQFRGSETQYF; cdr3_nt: TGTGCCAGCAGCCAATTTCGGGGGTCGGAGACCCAGTACTTC
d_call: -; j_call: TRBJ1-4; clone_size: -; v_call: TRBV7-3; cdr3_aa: CASARGGNNEKLFF; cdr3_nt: TGTGCCAGCGCGCGCGGTGGTAATAATGAAAAACTGTTTTTT
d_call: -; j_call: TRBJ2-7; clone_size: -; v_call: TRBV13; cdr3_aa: CASSFRRGIAHEQYF; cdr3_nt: TGTGCCAGCAGCTTCCGCAGGGGTATAGCGCACGAGCAGTACTTC
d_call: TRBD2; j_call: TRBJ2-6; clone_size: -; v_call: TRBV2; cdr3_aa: CASSLEGRALGSGANVLTF; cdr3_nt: TGTGCCAGCAGCCTAGAAGGGAGGGCTCTTGGCTCTGGGGCCAACGTCCTGACTTTC
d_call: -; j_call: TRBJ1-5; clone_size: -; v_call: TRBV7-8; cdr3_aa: CASSLGQQSNQPQHF; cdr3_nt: TGTGCCAGCAGCTTAGGACAGCAGAGCAATCAGCCCCAGCATTTT
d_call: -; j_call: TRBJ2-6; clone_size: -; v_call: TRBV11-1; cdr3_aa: CASRGVAGANVLTF; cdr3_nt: TGTGCCAGCAGAGGGGTCGCTGGGGCCAACGTCCTGACTTTC
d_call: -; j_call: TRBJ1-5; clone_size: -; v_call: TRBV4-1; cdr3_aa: CASSQAGSGSNQPQHF; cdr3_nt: TGCGCCAGCAGCCAGGCCGGGTCCGGAAGCAATCAGCCCCAGCATTTT
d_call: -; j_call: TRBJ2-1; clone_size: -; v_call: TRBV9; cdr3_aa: CASSARDFFGSEQFF; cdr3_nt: TGTGCCAGCAGCGCCCGGGATTTCTTCGGGAGTGAGCAGTTCTTC
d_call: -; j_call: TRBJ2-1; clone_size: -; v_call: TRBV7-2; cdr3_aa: CASSLIGGGYNEQFF; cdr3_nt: TGTGCCAGCAGCTTAATTGGGGGCGGATACAATGAGCAGTTCTTC
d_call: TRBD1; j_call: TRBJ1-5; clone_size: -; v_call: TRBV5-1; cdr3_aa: CASSFGTGKGQPQHF; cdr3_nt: TGCGCCAGCAGCTTTGGGACAGGGAAGGGGCAGCCCCAGCATTTT
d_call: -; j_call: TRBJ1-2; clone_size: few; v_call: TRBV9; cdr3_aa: CASSVRTDYGYTF; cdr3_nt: TGTGCCAGCAGCGTAAGAACAGATTATGGCTACACCTTC
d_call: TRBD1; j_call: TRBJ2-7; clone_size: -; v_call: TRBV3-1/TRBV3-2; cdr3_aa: CASSQAASGQARQYF; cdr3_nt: TGTGCCAGCAGCCAAGCCGCTTCGGGACAGGCCCGTCAGTACTTC
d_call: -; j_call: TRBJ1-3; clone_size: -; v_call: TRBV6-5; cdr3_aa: CASTSNGFSGNTIYF; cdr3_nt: TGTGCCAGCACCTCCAACGGCTTCTCTGGAAACACCATATATTTT
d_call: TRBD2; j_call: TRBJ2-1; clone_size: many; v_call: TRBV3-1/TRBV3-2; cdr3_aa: CASSDLAGDNEQFF; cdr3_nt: TGTGCCAGCAGCGACCTAGCGGGAGACAATGAGCAGTTCTTC
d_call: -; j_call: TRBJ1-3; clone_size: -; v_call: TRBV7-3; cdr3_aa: CASSLTGGHSGNTIYF; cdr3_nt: TGTGCCAGCAGCTTAACCGGAGGTCACTCTGGAAACACCATATATTTT
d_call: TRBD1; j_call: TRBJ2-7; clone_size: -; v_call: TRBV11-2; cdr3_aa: CASSLSTGTGEYEQYF; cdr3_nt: TGTGCCAGCAGCTTGTCAACCGGGACAGGGGAATACGAGCAGTACTTC
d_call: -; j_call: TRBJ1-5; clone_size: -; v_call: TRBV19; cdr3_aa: CASSIGATGMGLDQPQHF; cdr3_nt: TGTGCCAGTAGTATAGGGGCTACAGGGATGGGATTGGATCAGCCCCAGCATTTT
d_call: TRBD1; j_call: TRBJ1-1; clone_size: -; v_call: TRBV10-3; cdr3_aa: CAIRATGGAAEAFF; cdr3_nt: TGTGCCATCAGGGCCACAGGGGGGGCCGCTGAAGCTTTCTTT
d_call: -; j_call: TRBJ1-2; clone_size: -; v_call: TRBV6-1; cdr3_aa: CASSEWGGQRNYGYTF; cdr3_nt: TGTGCCAGCAGTGAATGGGGAGGGCAAAGAAACTATGGCTACACCTTC
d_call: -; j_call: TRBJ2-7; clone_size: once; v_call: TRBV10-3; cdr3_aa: CAIGKQGYEQYF; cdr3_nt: TGTGCCATCGGAAAACAGGGATACGAGCAGTACTTC
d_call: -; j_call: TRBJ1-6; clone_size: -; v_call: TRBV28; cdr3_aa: CASSPHRRNSPLHF; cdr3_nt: TGTGCCAGCAGTCCACATCGACGTAATTCACCCCTCCACTTT
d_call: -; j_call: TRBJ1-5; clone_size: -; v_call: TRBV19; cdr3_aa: CASSIRGLQGTIRNQPQHF; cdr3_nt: TGTGCCAGTAGTATTCGGGGCCTTCAGGGGACGATTCGCAATCAGCCCCAGCATTTT
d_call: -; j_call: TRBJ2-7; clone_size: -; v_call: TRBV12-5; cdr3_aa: CASAMRSRQGKSVGQYF; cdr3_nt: TGTGCGAGCGCGATGCGTTCCCGCCAGGGCAAATCCGTGGGGCAGTACTTC
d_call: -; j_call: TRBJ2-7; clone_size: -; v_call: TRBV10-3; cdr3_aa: CAIRTTPDSGDYEQYF; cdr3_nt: TGTGCCATCAGAACAACGCCGGACTCGGGGGACTACGAGCAGTACTTC
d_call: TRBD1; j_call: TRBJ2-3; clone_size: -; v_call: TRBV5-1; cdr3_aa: CASSLGTATDTQYF; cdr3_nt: TGCGCCAGCAGCCTCGGGACAGCGACAGATACGCAGTATTTT
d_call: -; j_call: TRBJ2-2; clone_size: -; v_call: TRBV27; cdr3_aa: CASSLETNTGELFF; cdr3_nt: TGTGCCAGCAGTTTGGAGACGAACACCGGGGAGCTGTTTTTT
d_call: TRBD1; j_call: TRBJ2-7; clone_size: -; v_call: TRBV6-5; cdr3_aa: CASTGRGRYEQYF; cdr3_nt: TGTGCCAGCACGGGCAGGGGGCGCTACGAGCAGTACTTC
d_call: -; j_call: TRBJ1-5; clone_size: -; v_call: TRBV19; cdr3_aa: CASSRTEHNQPQHF; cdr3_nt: TGTGCCAGTAGTCGGACTGAACACAATCAGCCCCAGCATTTT
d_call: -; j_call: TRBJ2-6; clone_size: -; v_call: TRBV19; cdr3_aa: CASKRESSGANVLTF; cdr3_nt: TGTGCCAGTAAAAGGGAGTCATCTGGGGCCAACGTCCTGACTTTC
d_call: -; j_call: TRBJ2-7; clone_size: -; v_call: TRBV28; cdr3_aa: CASSFAYEQYF; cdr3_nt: TGTGCCAGCAGCTTTGCCTACGAGCAGTACTTC
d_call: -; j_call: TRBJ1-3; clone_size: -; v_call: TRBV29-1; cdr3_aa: CSAGSSGNTIYF; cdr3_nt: TGCAGCGCAGGGAGTTCCGGAAACACCATATATTTT
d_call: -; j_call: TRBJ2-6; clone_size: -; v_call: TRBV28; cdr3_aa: CASNSPPGANVLTF; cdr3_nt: TGTGCCAGCAACTCCCCCCCTGGGGCCAACGTCCTGACTTTC
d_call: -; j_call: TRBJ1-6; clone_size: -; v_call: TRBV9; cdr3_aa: CASSVDSSSYNSPLHF; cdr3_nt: TGTGCCAGCAGCGTGGACAGTAGCTCCTATAATTCACCCCTCCACTTT
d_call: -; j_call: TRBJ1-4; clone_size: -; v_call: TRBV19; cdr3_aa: CASSIAPGVNEKLFF; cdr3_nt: TGTGCCAGTAGTATTGCGCCGGGGGTTAATGAAAAACTGTTTTTT
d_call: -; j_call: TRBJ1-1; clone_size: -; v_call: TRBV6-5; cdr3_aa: CASSQWGFEAFF; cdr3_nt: TGTGCCAGCAGTCAGTGGGGTTTTGAAGCTTTCTTT
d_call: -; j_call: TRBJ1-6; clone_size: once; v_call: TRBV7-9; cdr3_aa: CASSLEVGIGSPLHF; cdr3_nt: TGTGCCAGCAGCTTAGAGGTTGGGATAGGTTCACCCCTCCACTTT
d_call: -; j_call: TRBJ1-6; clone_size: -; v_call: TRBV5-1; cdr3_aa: CASSRGLDNHSPLHF; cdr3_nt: TGCGCCAGCAGCAGGGGGTTAGATAACCATTCACCCCTCCACTTT